This passage covers 6 T cell receptor beta chains from one sample sequenced in a study of blood T cells in healthy people across ages. Together with a sample-barcoded 5' primer, a J-beta primer mix was included in a second PCR lasting about 6 to 11 cycles. TCRdb itself ran the 5' RACE reads through MiXCR, one entry per CDR3 protein. Altogether roughly 500,000 distinct CDR3 sequences are present, 24% being singletons, with the ten largest covering just under 9%. These records were also assigned to another study, of T cells of mothers and their children.

The sample consisted of blood. Source of these receptors: a boy between 10 and 17 years old in good health.

This clonotype was observed a few times. The chain uses TRBV29-1 and TRBJ2-7; D unresolved. V gave up 4 bases and J gave up 3 bases, with 7 bases separating them. Germline values: CDR1 SQVTM, CDR2 ANQGSEA. CDR3 length: 11 residues. The CDR3 here is CSVGDGYEQYF. In DNA, the CDR3 is TGCAGCGTTGGAGATGGCTACGAGCAGTACTTC.

The V and J genes are TRBV4-2 and TRBJ1-1; D uncertain. Germline CDR1 reads LGHNA; CDR2 reads YNFKEQ. The CDR3 length is 17 residues. V was cut by 1 base and J by 0 bases, with 15 bases left in between. The CDR3 bases are TGTGCCAGCAGCCAAGCTAGCCTTTCCTTCATGAACACTGAAGCTTTCTTT. Protein sequence: CASSQASLSFMNTEAFF.

The chain is built from TRBV24-1 and TRBJ2-1; 11 bases align to TRBD2. V gave up 9 bases and J gave up 5 bases; unmatched junction bases: 8. Germline loops: CDR1 KGHDR, CDR2 SFDVKD. The CDR3 loop spans 15 amino acids. The CDR3 here is CATAMGLAVNNEQFF. DNA of the CDR3: TGTGCCACCGCTATGGGACTAGCGGTGAACAATGAGCAGTTCTTC.

This clonotype has just a few counts. The genes are TRBV20-1 and TRBJ2-5, with 8 nucleotides matching TRBD1. Germline V gives CDR1 DFQATT, CDR2 SNEGSKA (reference sequence). Unmatched junction bases numbered 6, after V lost 1 base and J lost 2 bases. There are 15 residues in the CDR3. DNA of the CDR3: TGCAGTGCTAGAGCCCCAGGGGGCTGGCAAGAGACCCAGTACTTC. Its translation: CSARAPGGWQETQYF.

This clonotype showed up just a few times. An end of the junction differs from the germline gene, which may be a read error. The rearrangement uses TRBV7-2 and TRBJ2-5; 8 nucleotides align to TRBD1. This CDR3 contains 14 residues. Germline V gene sequence: CDR1 SGHTA, CDR2 FQGNSA. CDR3 DNA sequence: TGTGCCAACAGCCAAACAGGGGGCCAAGAGACCCAGTACTTC. Residues: CANSQTGGQETQYF.

This chain connects TRBV2 to TRBJ2-5, with 12 bases matching TRBD2. V lost 2 bases, J lost 5 bases, and 3 bases stayed unmatched. This CDR3 spans 15 amino acids. Looked up from germline, CDR1 is SNHLY and CDR2 is FYNNEI. CDR3 nucleotide sequence: TGTGCCAGCAGTGAACTAGCGGGAGGGGTCGAGACCCAGTACTTC. Its protein is CASSELAGGVETQYF.